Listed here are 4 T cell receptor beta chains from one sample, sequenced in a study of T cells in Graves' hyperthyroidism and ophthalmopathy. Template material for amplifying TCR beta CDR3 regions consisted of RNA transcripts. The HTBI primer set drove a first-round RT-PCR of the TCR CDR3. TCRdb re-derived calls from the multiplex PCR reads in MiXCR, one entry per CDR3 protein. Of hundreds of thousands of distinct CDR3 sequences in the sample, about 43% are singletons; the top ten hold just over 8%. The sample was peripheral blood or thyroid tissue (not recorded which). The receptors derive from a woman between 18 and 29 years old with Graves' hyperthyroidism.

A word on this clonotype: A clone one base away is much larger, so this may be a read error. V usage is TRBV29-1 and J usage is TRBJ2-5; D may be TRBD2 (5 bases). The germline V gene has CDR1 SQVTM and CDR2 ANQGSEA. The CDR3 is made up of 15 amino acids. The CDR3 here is CSFERGSLGQETQYF. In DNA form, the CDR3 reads TGCAGCTTTGAACGCGGGTCCCTAGGCCAAGAGACCCAGTACTTC.

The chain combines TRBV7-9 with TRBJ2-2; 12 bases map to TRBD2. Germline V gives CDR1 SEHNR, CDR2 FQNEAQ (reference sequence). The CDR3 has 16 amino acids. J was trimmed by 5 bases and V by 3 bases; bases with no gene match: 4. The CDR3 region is CASSFRLAGETGELFF. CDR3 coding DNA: TGTGCCAGCAGCTTTCGACTAGCGGGGGAAACCGGGGAGCTGTTTTTT. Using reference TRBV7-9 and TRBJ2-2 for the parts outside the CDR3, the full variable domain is DTGVSQNPRHKITKRGQNVTFRCDPISEHNRLYWYRQTLGQGPEFLTYFQNEAQLEKSRLLSDRFSAERPKGSFSTLEIQRTEQGDSAMYLCASSFRLAGETGELFFGEGSRLTVL.

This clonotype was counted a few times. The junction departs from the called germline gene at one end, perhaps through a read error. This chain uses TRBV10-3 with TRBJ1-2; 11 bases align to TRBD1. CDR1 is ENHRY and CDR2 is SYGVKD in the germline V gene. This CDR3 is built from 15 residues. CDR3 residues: CASSPRGQGVNGYTF. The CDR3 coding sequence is TGTGCCAGCAGTCCCCGGGGACAGGGGGTCAATGGCTACACCTTC.

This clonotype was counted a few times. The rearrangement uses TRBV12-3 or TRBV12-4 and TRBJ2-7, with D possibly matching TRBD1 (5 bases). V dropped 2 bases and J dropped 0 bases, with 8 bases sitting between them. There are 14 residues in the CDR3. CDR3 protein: CASSLSRASYEQYF. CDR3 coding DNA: TGTGCCAGCAGTTTATCCAGGGCCTCCTACGAGCAGTACTTC.